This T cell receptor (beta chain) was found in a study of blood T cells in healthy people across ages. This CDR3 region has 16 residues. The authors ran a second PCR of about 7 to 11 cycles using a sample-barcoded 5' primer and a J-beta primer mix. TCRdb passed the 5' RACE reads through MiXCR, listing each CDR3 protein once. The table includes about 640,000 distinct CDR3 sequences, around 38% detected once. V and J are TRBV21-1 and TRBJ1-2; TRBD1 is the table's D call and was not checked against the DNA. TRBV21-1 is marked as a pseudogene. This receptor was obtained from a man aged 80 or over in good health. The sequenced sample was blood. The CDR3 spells CASSRVKDRGVYGYTF. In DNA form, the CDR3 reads TGTGCCAGCAGCAGAGTAAAGGACAGGGGGGTCTATGGCTACACCTTC.